The 23 T cell receptor beta chains in this list originate from one sample, sequenced in a study of blood T cells in healthy people across ages. Combining a sample-barcoded 5' primer with a J-beta primer mix, a second PCR ran for roughly 6 to 11 cycles. MiXCR was run by TCRdb on the 5' RACE reads, yielding one entry per CDR3 protein. The table has about 730,000 distinct CDR3 sequences, roughly 47% seen once. Input material: blood. Receptor source: a woman aged 60 to 75 in good health.

This clonotype was seen ten or more times. The rearrangement links TRBV10-3 to TRBJ2-7, with D tentatively TRBD1 (5 bases). Germline V lookup: CDR1 ENHRY, CDR2 SYGVKD. Between the trimmed V and J ends, which lost 0 bases and 6 bases, there was a span of 12 bases. The length of the CDR3 is 14 residues. This CDR3 reads CAISESGRVAEQYF. In DNA, the CDR3 is TGTGCCATCAGTGAGTCTGGCAGGGTGGCCGAGCAGTACTTC.

This clonotype was seen only a few times. The chain combines TRBV11-2 with TRBJ1-6; D uncertain. V was cut by 0 bases and J by 0 bases, with 3 bases left in between. The CDR3 sequence is 15 residues long. Germline V gene sequence: CDR1 SGHAT, CDR2 FQNNGV. The CDR3 bases are TGTGCCAGCAGCTTAGACCCCTCCTATAATTCACCCCTCCACTTT. It is translated as CASSLDPSYNSPLHF.

The rearrangement joins TRBV29-1 to TRBJ1-1; the D gene is possibly TRBD1 (6 bases). The V gene lost 6 bases and the J gene lost 1 base, with 12 bases spanning the gap. The CDR3 contains 13 residues. Germline lookup yields CDR1 SQVTM and CDR2 ANQGSEA. CDR3 amino acids: CSVIDRKNTEAFF. DNA for the CDR3: TGCAGCGTAATCGACAGGAAGAACACTGAAGCTTTCTTT.

The chain employs TRBV2 and TRBJ2-5, with D uncertain. The germline gives CDR1 SNHLY, CDR2 FYNNEI. V lost 6 bases and J lost 4, with 15 bases in between. The CDR3 is made up of 14 amino acids. CDR3 residues: CASRALSPTETQYF. For the CDR3, the DNA is TGTGCCAGCAGGGCGTTATCTCCCACAGAGACCCAGTACTTC.

This clonotype appeared a few times. CDR3: CATSEGAASTDTQYF. The CDR3, as DNA: TGTGCCACCAGTGAGGGTGCGGCTAGCACAGATACGCAGTATTTT. The V and J genes are TRBV24-1 and TRBJ2-3; D call uncertain. V lost 4 bases to trimming and J lost 0 bases, with 10 bases between them. The CDR3 loop spans 15 amino acids. CDR1 and CDR2 (germline): KGHDR, SFDVKD.

This clonotype was counted between two and nine times. The gene calls are TRBV7-6 and TRBJ2-7; 9 nucleotides align to TRBD1. CDR1 and CDR2 (germline): SGHVS, FNYEAQ. The CDR3 has 15 amino acids. The trim removed 1 base at V and 5 bases at J, leaving 6 bases unmatched. In DNA form, the CDR3 reads TGTGCCAGCAGCTTAGAAGGGACAGGGAACCACGAGCAGTACTTC. It is translated as CASSLEGTGNHEQYF.

This clonotype was counted only a few times. This chain links TRBV3-1 with TRBJ1-2; D call uncertain. The CDR3 is 12 amino acids. In germline, CDR1 is LGHDT, CDR2 YNNKEL (reference sequence). V lost 3 bases, J lost 6 bases, and 8 bases lay in between. The CDR3 is CASSQGGHGYTF. The CDR3, as DNA: TGTGCCAGCAGCCAGGGCGGCCATGGCTACACCTTC.

The chain has TRBV6-6 and TRBJ1-1, with a tentative D call TRBD1 (6 bases). The CDR3 has 13 amino acids. V was pared by 5 bases and J by 5 bases, with 12 bases between. Germline V lookup: CDR1 MNHNY, CDR2 SVGAGI (reference sequence). The CDR3 DNA is TGTGCCAGCAGTCAGCCAGGGGAAACTGAAGCTTTCTTT. Translating it yields CASSQPGETEAFF.

The V and J genes are TRBV2 and TRBJ2-7; TRBD1 agrees at 7 bases. The CDR3 is made up of 14 amino acids. In germline, CDR1 is SNHLY, CDR2 FYNNEI. With V trimmed by 6 bases and J by 2 bases, 7 bases remained unmatched. CDR3 nucleotide sequence: TGTGCCAGCAGGAACAGGGGTTTGACCTACGAGCAGTACTTC. Its translation is CASRNRGLTYEQYF.

The V gene is TRBV27, the J gene TRBJ2-5; TRBD1 matches 9 bases. Germline loops: CDR1 MNHEY, CDR2 SMNVEV (reference sequence). With 5 bases clipped from V and 11 bases from J, the junction kept 12 bases outside the gene matches. This CDR3 spans 14 amino acids. CDR3 in DNA: TGTGCCAGCAGTGCCCGTGGGACAGGGTCTGGGCAGTACTTC. This codes for CASSARGTGSGQYF.

The rearrangement links TRBV21-1 to TRBJ2-7; TRBD2, the table's D call, was not compared with the DNA. The J call may be wrong; the DNA end is better matched by TRBJ2-5. TRBV21-1 is recorded as a pseudogene. This CDR3 has 14 amino acids. The CDR3: CASNLARAEETQYF. In DNA, the CDR3 is TGTGCCAGCAATCTGGCTAGGGCTGAAGAGACCCAGTACTTC.

This rearrangement joins TRBV20-1 to TRBJ2-1; either TRBD1 or TRBD2 may supply D (5 bases each). The DNA end lines up better with TRBJ2-7; the J call may be wrong. This CDR3 comprises 13 residues. From germline, CDR1 is DFQATT and CDR2 SNEGSKA (reference sequence). CDR3 residues: CSAIGGTYNEQYF. The CDR3 bases are TGCAGTGCTATTGGGGGAACCTACAATGAGCAGTACTTC.

This clonotype was counted a single time. The V and J genes are TRBV20-1 and TRBJ2-1, with a tentative D call TRBD2 (5 bases). The J call may not be correct, given that the DNA end is closer to TRBJ2-7. The CDR3 has 13 amino acids. Germline loops: CDR1 DFQATT, CDR2 SNEGSKA (reference sequence). CDR3 sequence reads: CSAKPSGYNEQYF. In DNA, the CDR3 is TGCAGTGCTAAACCGTCGGGATACAATGAGCAGTACTTC.

This clonotype was seen more than once but under ten times. The chain combines TRBV6-4 with TRBJ2-3, with 9 nucleotides matching TRBD2. Unmatched junction bases numbered 3, after V lost 4 bases and J lost 1 base. CDR3 size: 15 residues. Germline lookup yields CDR1 MRHNA and CDR2 SNTAGT. CDR3 amino acids: CASSALAGRTDTQYF. The CDR3 DNA sequence: TGTGCCAGCAGTGCGCTAGCGGGGCGCACAGATACGCAGTATTTT.

V usage is TRBV6-5 and J usage is TRBJ2-7, with 7 bases identical to TRBD1. The V segment lost 4 bases and the J segment 2 bases; nucleotides outside the gene matches: 5. The CDR3 runs to 14 residues. CDR1 and CDR2 (germline): MNHEY, SVGAGI. As DNA, the CDR3 is TGTGCCAGCAGTTCCGGGACAGCAGCCTACGAGCAGTACTTC. Its translation is CASSSGTAAYEQYF.

This rearrangement joins TRBV6-2 or TRBV6-3 to TRBJ2-4; 8 positions agree with TRBD2. The J call may be incorrect, as the DNA end agrees better with TRBJ2-7. CDR3 length: 15 residues. Per germline, CDR1 MNHEY and CDR2 SVGEGT. The CDR3 nucleotides are TGTGCCAGCAGTTACTCGAAACTAGCGGACTACGAGCAGTACTTC. It yields the protein CASSYSKLADYEQYF.

Notes on this clonotype: This may be a read error: a much more frequent sequence differs by one nucleotide. The chain is built from TRBV20-1 and TRBJ2-1; 7 nucleotides agree with TRBD2. CDR1 and CDR2 (germline): DFQATT, SNEGSKA (reference sequence). CDR3 length: 14 amino acids. After removal of 6 bases from V and 13 bases from J, the junction contained 18 bases not matched to a gene. CDR3 DNA: TGCAGTGCAGATGGGCTAGCGGACCTGAAGACCCAGTTCTTC. Its translation is CSADGLADLKTQFF.

The chain employs TRBV4-1 and TRBJ2-2, with D perhaps matching TRBD2 (5 bases). Germline V gives CDR1 MGHRA, CDR2 YSYEKL. The CDR3 is made up of 15 amino acids. V lost 0 bases to trimming and J lost 6 bases, with 11 bases between them. In DNA form, the CDR3 reads TGCGCCAGCAGCCAAGATCGGGGAAGTCCCGGGGAGCTGTTTTTT. Protein product: CASSQDRGSPGELFF.

This clonotype was seen a handful of times. J is TRBJ1-2 and V is TRBV5-1, with D perhaps TRBD1 (5 bases). V was clipped by 0 bases and J by 8 bases, with 11 bases between them. CDR1 SGHRS and CDR2 YFSETQ come from the germline V gene. The CDR3 covers 13 residues. In DNA, the CDR3 is TGCGCCAGCAGCTTGGCGGGGACGCGGGGCTACACCTTC. This translates into CASSLAGTRGYTF.

The chain combines TRBV29-1 with TRBJ2-5, with D possibly TRBD2 on 6 matching bases. This CDR3 is built from 17 residues. Germline V gene lookup returns CDR1 SQVTM and CDR2 ANQGSEA. V was trimmed by 4 bases and J by 1 base, leaving 22 bases between them. This chain's CDR3 is CSVAGLPNAWGQETQYF. Here the CDR3 DNA reads TGCAGCGTTGCGGGACTCCCGAATGCGTGGGGCCAAGAGACCCAGTACTTC.

The chain has TRBV10-3 and TRBJ1-1; no clear D gene. V lost 10 bases and J 3 bases, leaving 15 bases between the germline ends. CDR1 is ENHRY and CDR2 is SYGVKD in the germline V gene. CDR3 length: 13 amino acids. CDR3 nucleotides: TGTGCCACCGGGCCCCAAGAGGACACTGAAGCTTTCTTT. It specifies CATGPQEDTEAFF.

This clonotype was recorded a few times. The chain recombines TRBV3-1 with TRBJ2-7; D ambiguous. Trimming removed 4 bases at V and 6 bases at J, with 10 bases between. The CDR3 spans 12 residues. CDR1 is LGHDT, CDR2 YNNKEL, per germline (reference sequence). CDR3 protein: CASSPSPREQYF. Here the CDR3 DNA reads TGTGCCAGCAGCCCCAGCCCCCGCGAGCAGTACTTC.

This clonotype was detected a few times. The V gene is TRBV20-1, the J gene TRBJ2-1; TRBD1 matches 9 bases. The germline V gene has CDR1 DFQATT and CDR2 SNEGSKA (reference sequence). V dropped 0 bases and J dropped 7; count of bases not matched to a gene: 7. This CDR3 comprises 15 residues. CDR3 DNA sequence: TGCAGTGCTAGAGATATCGGGACAGGGATAAATGAGCAGTTCTTC. As protein: CSARDIGTGINEQFF.